The next 26 T cell receptor beta chains were all read from a single sample in a study of technical replicates of blood from several donors. Clones were sequenced by immunoSEQ multiplex PCR, and TCRdb holds only the in-frame ones, with some missing. The table has more than 75,000 clones, 93% seen once. Sequenced: T cells isolated from PBMCs. All receptors derive from a human donor in good health.

The chain recombines TRBV11-2 with TRBJ2-7; D uncertain. Germline-derived CDR1 and CDR2 are SGHAT and FQNNGV. Trimming took 0 bases from V and 5 from J, leaving 11 bases between them. CDR3 size: 14 residues. The CDR3 spells CASSLDYSSHEQYF. CDR3 sequence (DNA): TGTGCCAGCAGCTTAGACTATAGTTCCCACGAGCAGTACTTC.

The chain combines TRBV28 with TRBJ2-7, with TRBD2 as a possible D gene (7 bases). The V gene lost 7 bases and the J gene lost 3 bases, with 16 bases spanning the gap. CDR3 length equals 14 residues. The germline V gene has CDR1 MDHEN and CDR2 SYDVKM. CDR3 bases: TGTGCCAGCACTATCCGGGGGGCCTACTACGAGCAGTACTTC. It codes for CASTIRGAYYEQYF. Complete variable domain (other parts from reference TRBV28 and TRBJ2-7): DVKVTQSSRYLVKRTGEKVFLECVQDMDHENMFWYRQDPGLGLRLIYFSYDVKMKEKGDIPEGYSVSREKKERFSLILESASTNQTSMYLCASTIRGAYYEQYFGPGTRLTVT.

This chain joins TRBV27 and TRBJ2-7; 7 nucleotides agree with TRBD1. Germline-derived CDR1 and CDR2 are MNHEY and SMNVEV (reference sequence). Trimming cost V 5 bases and J 0 bases; bases outside gene matches: 7. This CDR3 comprises 15 residues. The CDR3 here is CASSARQGASYEQYF. In DNA form, the CDR3 reads TGTGCCAGCAGTGCCCGACAGGGAGCCTCCTACGAGCAGTACTTC.

The genes are TRBV9 and TRBJ1-6, with 8 bases that match TRBD1. V gave up 3 bases and J gave up 7 bases; unmatched junction bases: 9. The CDR3 sequence is 16 residues long. Looked up from germline, CDR1 is SGDLS and CDR2 is YYNGEE. CDR3 nucleotide sequence: TGTGCCAGCAGCGCCGACCGGGGACAGGCCAATTCACCCCTCCACTTT. It encodes CASSADRGQANSPLHF.

This clone was recorded once. The chain carries TRBV6-1 and TRBJ2-7; tentative D call: TRBD2 (5 bases). The germline V and J ends were trimmed by 7 bases and 4 bases, with 14 bases remaining between them. CDR1 and CDR2 (germline): MNHNS, SASEGT. This CDR3 is 13 amino acids long. CDR3: CASTPGGQYEQYF. CDR3 bases: TGTGCCAGCACGCCCGGCGGGCAATACGAGCAGTACTTC.

V gene TRBV7-9 combines with J gene TRBJ2-5; 12 positions match TRBD2. The CDR3 spans 15 residues. From germline, CDR1 is SEHNR and CDR2 FQNEAQ (reference sequence). The V gene end was trimmed by 5 bases and the J gene end by 10 bases; junction bases not matched to a gene: 11. CDR3 in amino acids: CASSTRETSGRNQYF. The CDR3 DNA reads TGTGCCAGCAGCACAAGGGAGACTAGCGGGAGAAACCAGTACTTC.

The gene calls are TRBV4-1 and TRBJ2-1; 10 nucleotides line up with TRBD2. The J segment lost 5 bases and the V segment lost 4 bases, leaving 11 bases of the junction unmatched. In germline, CDR1 is MGHRA, CDR2 YSYEKL. This CDR3 region has 17 residues. DNA of the CDR3: TGCGCCAGCAGCCCTCAAGCGGGGGGGATGAGTGACAATGAGCAGTTCTTC. Protein product: CASSPQAGGMSDNEQFF.

The chain uses TRBV29-1 and TRBJ1-2; D ambiguous. This CDR3 is 10 amino acids long. Between the trimmed V and J ends, which lost 4 bases and 11 bases, there was a span of 11 bases. CDR1 is SQVTM and CDR2 is ANQGSEA in the germline V gene. Here the CDR3 reads CSVGSLGYTF. CDR3 nucleotides: TGCAGCGTTGGTTCCCTCGGGTACACCTTC.

V is TRBV10-3 and J is TRBJ2-6; TRBD1 matches 9 bases. Germline V lookup: CDR1 ENHRY, CDR2 SYGVKD. This CDR3 is 16 amino acids long. Trimming removed 10 bases from V and 2 bases from J; junction bases left unmatched: 9. The CDR3 DNA is TGTGCCAATTCGGACAGGGGTTTAACTGGGGCCAACGTCCTGACTTTC. It is translated as CANSDRGLTGANVLTF.

The genes are TRBV11-1 and TRBJ2-7; D possibly corresponds to TRBD1 (6 bases). Germline CDR1 SGHAT, CDR2 FQDESV (reference sequence). Trimming pared 3 bases from V and 0 bases from J, leaving 24 bases between. The CDR3 has 19 amino acids. CDR3 bases: TGTGCCAGCAGCTTTACCCCCCAGGGGTTTACGCCGAGCTCCTACGAGCAGTACTTC. It specifies CASSFTPQGFTPSSYEQYF.

This chain uses TRBV5-6 with TRBJ2-5; TRBD2 matches at 10 bases. The V gene end was trimmed by 3 bases and the J gene end by 4 bases; junction bases not matched to a gene: 15. Germline CDR1 SGHDT, CDR2 YYEEEE. The CDR3 sequence is 18 residues long. CDR3 DNA: TGTGCCAGCAGCTCTCTCCTAGGGCTAGCGGGGGCAGGAGAGACCCAGTACTTC. It specifies CASSSLLGLAGAGETQYF.

This rearrangement joins TRBV9 to TRBJ2-1, with 12 bases lining up with TRBD2. The CDR3 covers 16 residues. V lost 7 bases to trimming and J lost 6 bases; unmatched junction nucleotides: 11. CDR1 and CDR2 (germline): SGDLS, YYNGEE. CDR3 in DNA: TGTGCCAGCGGACTAGCGGGGTCTTTTGCCCTCAATGAGCAGTTCTTC. Residues: CASGLAGSFALNEQFF.

The rearrangement links TRBV19 to TRBJ1-4; no reliable D call. CDR3 length equals 15 residues. Trimming took 1 base from V and 6 from J, leaving 12 bases between them. Germline V lookup: CDR1 LNHDA, CDR2 SQIVND (reference sequence). The CDR3, as DNA: TGTGCCAGTAGTATAGGAGTAGGAGGTGATGAAAAACTGTTTTTT. Translated, it gives CASSIGVGGDEKLFF.

The chain links TRBV5-1 to TRBJ2-2, with TRBD2 matching over 8 bases. This CDR3 is 16 amino acids long. The junction had 9 bases not matched to a gene; V was cut back by 4 bases and J by 4 bases. Germline V gene lookup returns CDR1 SGHRS and CDR2 YFSETQ. The CDR3 loop is CASSPVSSGITGELFF. For the CDR3, the DNA is TGCGCCAGCAGCCCCGTAAGTAGCGGGATCACCGGGGAGCTGTTTTTT.

CDR3 amino acids: CASSLRTVQETQYF. In DNA, the CDR3 is TGTGCCAGCAGCCTGAGGACAGTACAAGAGACCCAGTACTTC. The genes are TRBV14 and TRBJ2-5; TRBD1 is a possible D gene (6 bases). The germline V and J ends were trimmed by 4 bases and 2 bases, with 11 bases remaining between them. In germline, CDR1 is SGHDN, CDR2 FVKESK. There are 14 residues in the CDR3.

V is TRBV7-9 and J is TRBJ1-2, with TRBD1 identical over 11 bases. The V segment lost 5 bases and the J segment 5 bases; nucleotides outside the gene matches: 4. Germline V gene lookup returns CDR1 SEHNR and CDR2 FQNEAQ (reference sequence). The CDR3 spans 14 residues. The CDR3 protein is CASSRTGGPYGYTF. The CDR3 bases are TGTGCCAGCAGCCGGACAGGGGGCCCATATGGCTACACCTTC.

As regards this clone: Its ends do not fully match the called genes, so a read error is possible. This sample includes further DNA sequences coding for the same CDR3. This chain uses TRBV30 with TRBJ2-7; 8 bases are shared with TRBD1. The CDR3 length is 14 residues. The V gene's germline CDR1 is GTSNPN and CDR2 SVGIG (reference sequence). CDR3 DNA sequence: TGTGCCTGGACCCCCGGGACAGGTTCGTACGAGCAGTACTTT. It is translated as CAWTPGTGSYEQYF.

The rearrangement joins TRBV27 to TRBJ1-1; TRBD1 aligns across 7 bases. Germline-derived CDR1 and CDR2 are MNHEY and SMNVEV (reference sequence). CDR3 length: 14 amino acids. Trimming took 3 bases from V and 4 from J; bases not matched to a gene: 5. The CDR3, as DNA: TGTGCCAGCAGTTTTTTTACAGGGGCCACTGAAGCTTTCTTT. Translation gives CASSFFTGATEAFF.

The genes are TRBV5-1 and TRBJ2-1; tentative D call: TRBD2 (5 bases). CDR1 and CDR2 from the germline V gene are SGHRS and YFSETQ. The CDR3 covers 16 residues. Trimming stripped 0 bases from V and 2 bases from J, with 12 bases between. The CDR3 sequence: CASSLADYRAYNEQFF. CDR3 DNA: TGCGCCAGCAGCTTGGCTGACTACCGAGCCTACAATGAGCAGTTCTTC.

The CDR3 protein is CASSWRGGSRETQYF. CDR3 in DNA: TGTGCCAGCAGTTGGAGGGGCGGGTCGAGGGAGACCCAGTACTTC. The chain couples TRBV6-6 to TRBJ2-5, with TRBD2 as a possible D gene (6 bases). This CDR3 region has 15 residues. Looked up from germline, CDR1 is MNHNY and CDR2 is SVGAGI (reference sequence). V lost 4 bases to trimming and J lost 5 bases, with 17 bases between them.

The chain recombines TRBV7-8 with TRBJ2-5, with D possibly being TRBD1 (5 bases). Germline V gene lookup returns CDR1 SGHVS and CDR2 FQNEAQ. The V and J ends lost 0 bases and 0 bases respectively, with 14 bases between them. CDR3 length equals 17 residues. CDR3 loop: CASSLAKDAGYQETQYF. CDR3 DNA sequence: TGTGCCAGCAGCTTAGCGAAGGACGCAGGGTACCAAGAGACCCAGTACTTC. Supplemented by reference TRBV7-8 and TRBJ2-5, the full variable domain reads GAGVSQSPRYKVAKRGQDVALRCDPISGHVSLFWYQQALGQGPEFLTYFQNEAQLDKSGLPSDRFFAERPEGSVSTLKIQRTQQEDSAVYLCASSLAKDAGYQETQYFGPGTRLLVL.

V is TRBV5-1 and J is TRBJ1-2, with D uncertain. The CDR3 spans 14 residues. Deletions cut 4 bases from V and 5 bases from J, with 15 bases between. Germline assignment: CDR1 SGHRS and CDR2 YFSETQ. CDR3 bases: TGCGCCAGCAGCCTGTTTAGTGCTGTTTATGGCTACACCTTC. As protein: CASSLFSAVYGYTF.

This clone showed up just a few times. The chain employs TRBV2 and TRBJ1-1; perhaps TRBD1 as D (5 bases). Trimming cost V 8 bases and J 6 bases, with 10 bases left between them. Germline V gene sequence: CDR1 SNHLY, CDR2 FYNNEI. The CDR3 has 11 residues. The CDR3 loop reads CASQGYAEAFF. In nucleotides, the CDR3 is TGTGCCAGCCAGGGTTACGCTGAAGCTTTCTTT.

J is TRBJ2-3 and V is TRBV14, with 10 bases lining up with TRBD1. The length of the CDR3 is 17 residues. V lost 6 bases and J lost 1; bases outside the gene matches: 10. Per germline, CDR1 SGHDN and CDR2 FVKESK. The DNA for the CDR3 is TGTGCCAGCAGTCGCCGGGACAGGGGTTTCGGCACAGATACGCAGTATTTT. Its protein is CASSRRDRGFGTDTQYF.

The rearrangement links TRBV9 to TRBJ2-7; 8 nucleotides align to TRBD1. The J segment lost 3 bases and the V segment lost 0 bases, leaving 2 bases of the junction unmatched. The CDR3 totals 14 residues. Germline V lookup: CDR1 SGDLS, CDR2 YYNGEE. DNA for the CDR3: TGTGCCAGCAGCGTAGGGACAGGGTACTACGAGCAGTACTTC. Protein sequence: CASSVGTGYYEQYF.

The chain employs TRBV25-1 and TRBJ2-5; maybe TRBD2 (6 bases). The CDR3 runs 17 residues. V lost 1 base and J 2 bases, leaving 17 bases between the germline ends. Germline V gene sequence: CDR1 MGHDK, CDR2 SYGVNS. The chain's CDR3 is CASSEWGVFGQQETQYF. CDR3 DNA: TGTGCCAGCAGTGAATGGGGGGTCTTCGGTCAACAAGAGACCCAGTACTTC.